Presented here are 16 T cell receptor beta chains from one specimen sequenced in a study of T cell responses to AZD1222 COVID-19 vaccine. Produced via immunoSEQ multiplex PCR; TCRdb's table is partial and in-frame only. The table lists some 190,000 clones, around 88% of them singletons. The material sequenced was peripheral blood, taken on day 0 of AZD1222 vaccination. These receptors were obtained from an adult in good health.

The chain has TRBV7-3 and TRBJ2-7; possibly TRBD1 for D (5 bases). V shed 0 bases and J shed 5 bases, with 11 bases lying between them. Germline CDR1 reads SGHTA; CDR2 reads FQGTGA. This CDR3 contains 14 residues. The CDR3 bases are TGTGCCAGCAGCTTAACTCGGGCAGGGAACGAGCAGTACTTC. Translation: CASSLTRAGNEQYF.

The chain uses TRBV7-8 and TRBJ1-1; D ambiguous. The CDR3 totals 14 residues. V lost 2 bases and J 10 bases, leaving 17 bases between the germline ends. Germline assignment: CDR1 SGHVS and CDR2 FQNEAQ. The CDR3 here is CASSLRVGQERAFF. The CDR3 coding sequence is TGTGCCAGCAGCTTAAGAGTCGGTCAGGAGAGAGCTTTCTTT.

This rearrangement joins TRBV19 to TRBJ2-5; a weak D match, TRBD1 (6 bases). V was shortened by 5 bases and J by 1 base, with 14 bases between the two germline ends. This CDR3 comprises 15 residues. CDR1 is LNHDA, CDR2 SQIVND, per germline (reference sequence). The CDR3, as DNA: TGTGCCAGTAGTTTCTTGACAGGTACCCAAGAGACCCAGTACTTC. It specifies CASSFLTGTQETQYF.

The rearrangement joins TRBV12-3 or TRBV12-4 to TRBJ2-3; possibly TRBD1 or TRBD2 for D (5 bases each). The CDR3 consists of 13 residues. Trimming removed 7 bases at V and 4 bases at J, with 12 bases between. For the CDR3, the DNA is TGTGCCAGCACTGGGGGAGTGGCAGATACGCAGTATTTT. Protein sequence: CASTGGVADTQYF.

Points on this clone: This specimen includes other DNA sequences encoding the same CDR3. The genes are TRBV27 and TRBJ1-5; 7 bases match TRBD1. CDR3 length equals 15 residues. CDR1 is MNHEY, CDR2 SMNVEV, per germline (reference sequence). After removal of 3 bases from V and 0 bases from J, the junction contained 2 bases not matched to a gene. The chain's CDR3 is CASSFQGDSNQPQHF. CDR3 DNA: TGTGCCAGCAGTTTCCAGGGGGATAGCAATCAGCCCCAGCATTTT.

The chain is built from TRBV7-9 and TRBJ2-7; D gene ambiguous. V gave up 5 bases and J gave up 3 bases, with 14 bases separating them. The CDR3 contains 14 residues. Germline CDR1 SEHNR, CDR2 FQNEAQ (reference sequence). The CDR3 DNA follows: TGTGCCAGCAGCCGAGGCCTCGATCGCTACGAGCAGTACTTC. Translating gives CASSRGLDRYEQYF.

The V and J genes are TRBV27 and TRBJ1-2; D is unclear. The CDR3 is made up of 9 amino acids. Germline CDR1 MNHEY, CDR2 SMNVEV (reference sequence). Trimming cost V 6 bases and J 6 bases, with 2 bases left between them. The CDR3 loop reads CASRDGYTF. The CDR3 DNA follows: TGTGCCAGCAGGGATGGCTACACCTTC.

This clone was seen just once. The chain recombines TRBV7-8 with TRBJ1-2; TRBD1 matches at 7 bases. The length of the CDR3 is 12 residues. With 4 bases clipped from V and 7 bases from J, the junction kept 3 bases outside the gene matches. Germline V gene sequence: CDR1 SGHVS, CDR2 FQNEAQ. CDR3 DNA sequence: TGTGCCAGCAGCTCACCAGGGGGTGGCTACACCTTC. This translates into CASSSPGGGYTF.

CDR3 nucleotide sequence: TGTGCCAGCAGCTTAGATTGGGCAGGGAACTCCTACGAGCAGTACTTC. Residues: CASSLDWAGNSYEQYF. The genes are TRBV11-2 and TRBJ2-7; D possibly corresponds to TRBD1 (5 bases). CDR1 SGHAT and CDR2 FQNNGV come from the germline V gene. V lost 0 bases to trimming and J lost 0 bases, with 12 bases between them. CDR3 length: 16 amino acids.

This clone was found a few times. The chain uses TRBV12-3 or TRBV12-4 and TRBJ1-4, with D possibly matching TRBD1 (5 bases). The length of the CDR3 is 13 residues. Trimming took off 6 bases at V and 6 bases at J, with 11 bases between the two ends. CDR3 DNA: TGTGCCAGCAGGCGTACAGGAGATGAAAAACTGTTTTTT. The encoded protein is CASRRTGDEKLFF.

The CDR3 loop is CASSLGQASYGYTF. In DNA, the CDR3 is TGTGCCAGCAGCTTAGGCCAGGCTTCCTATGGCTACACCTTC. This chain joins TRBV7-9 and TRBJ1-2; no clear D. The germline gives CDR1 SEHNR, CDR2 FQNEAQ (reference sequence). The CDR3 is 14 residues long. V was trimmed by 1 base and J by 4 bases, leaving 10 bases between them.

The chain recombines TRBV14 with TRBJ1-2, with no clear D. The germline CDR1 and CDR2 sequences are SGHDN and FVKESK. The V gene lost 3 bases and the J gene lost 2 bases, with 7 bases spanning the gap. The CDR3 contains 13 residues. CDR3 in amino acids: CASSQLQNYGYTF. As DNA, the CDR3 is TGTGCCAGCAGCCAGTTGCAGAACTATGGCTACACCTTC. Supplemented by reference TRBV14 and TRBJ1-2, the full variable domain reads EAGVTQFPSHSVIEKGQTVTLRCDPISGHDNLYWYRRVMGKEIKFLLHFVKESKQDESGMPNNRFLAERTGGTYSTLKVQPAELEDSGVYFCASSQLQNYGYTFGSGTRLTVV.

In its sample, this clone was seen a few times. The chain carries TRBV5-4 and TRBJ1-6; 7 nucleotides align to TRBD1. The length of the CDR3 is 14 residues. Trimming took 4 bases from V and 8 from J; bases not matched to a gene: 6. Per germline, CDR1 SGHNT and CDR2 YYREEE (reference sequence). The CDR3 coding sequence is TGTGCCAGCAGCCACGACAGGGTCGATTCACCCCTCCACTTT. Translating it yields CASSHDRVDSPLHF.

V usage is TRBV7-6 and J usage is TRBJ2-5; the match to TRBD2 covers 12 bases. In germline, CDR1 is SGHVS, CDR2 FNYEAQ. The CDR3 covers 17 residues. J lost 4 bases, V lost 4 bases, and 10 bases had no gene match. This CDR3 is CASSSLTLAGGRETQYF. CDR3 sequence (DNA): TGTGCCAGCAGCTCCTTGACCCTAGCGGGGGGGCGAGAGACCCAGTACTTC.

The rearrangement links TRBV10-3 to TRBJ2-7; TRBD1 matches 10 bases. V was clipped by 10 bases and J by 2 bases; unmatched bases: 8. This CDR3 has 14 residues. In germline, CDR1 is ENHRY, CDR2 SYGVKD. CDR3 in amino acids: CASKPGQGTYEQYF. CDR3 DNA sequence: TGTGCCAGTAAACCGGGACAGGGGACCTACGAGCAGTACTTC.

The genes are TRBV7-9 and TRBJ2-7; D is uncertain. From germline, CDR1 is SEHNR and CDR2 FQNEAQ (reference sequence). Trimming stripped 3 bases from V and 4 bases from J, with 13 bases between. This CDR3 spans 14 amino acids. DNA of the CDR3: TGTGCCAGCAGCTTGGGTGCCGCCGGGTACGAGCAGTACTTC. This translates into CASSLGAAGYEQYF.